The rows below give T cell receptor beta chains drawn from one sample of a study of T cells in Graves' hyperthyroidism and ophthalmopathy. TCRdb fed the multiplex PCR reads into MiXCR, producing one record per CDR3 protein. The table includes about 620,000 distinct CDR3 sequences, under 20% detected once. Source material: blood. The origin of the receptors is a woman in her twenties or thirties with Graves' hyperthyroidism. CDR3s include the opening cysteine and the closing phenylalanine or tryptophan. Expanded clones get a size class; other rows say once, few or many, or leave the size out.

v_call clone_size cdr3_aa
TRBV10-1 - CASSGASAGYNEQFF
TRBV11-2 - CASRLAGVDTDTQYF
TRBV11-1 few CASSLGVYTGRYGYTF
TRBV7-9 many CASSRDRAGFNTGELFF
TRBV30 many CAWRRDRANYGYTF
TRBV27 many CASTSGNEQFF
TRBV28 few CASSALGTGGYEQFF
TRBV12-3/TRBV12-4 - CVSSLGRTNTGELFF
TRBV11-2 many CASRRQGVSYGYTF
TRBV6-1 many CASSEQGNEQFF
TRBV12-3/TRBV12-4 many CASSLGWDREVTQYF
TRBV6-1 many CASGENTEAFF
TRBV9 - CASSVVQGTGIYNEQFF
TRBV5-1 many CASSLVPGGDGYTF
TRBV20-1 many CSARDSSNTGELFF
TRBV9 - CASSVEGTSGNEQYF
TRBV13 few CASASGRMETQYF
TRBV20-1 - CSARGPSGVYEQYF
TRBV4-3 many CASSRSTGTGGFGYTF
TRBV24-1 - CATSTVAGSYNEQFF
TRBV13 few CASRRGATNEKLFF
TRBV14 few CASSQVRAQQFF
TRBV11-1 few CASSRGNNQPQHF
TRBV3-1 few CASSLYDREDTEAFF
TRBV12-3/TRBV12-4 many CASSLDAGPYGYTF
TRBV28 few CASRSDRGRVEKLFF
TRBV2 few CASSREPSGANVLTF
TRBV20-1 few CSARRQGKETQYF
TRBV12-3/TRBV12-4 - CASRMTGSGTEAFF
TRBV5-1 - CASNLPSGRGNEQFF
TRBV4-1 - CASSPGGGQGEETQYF
TRBV27 many CASSLVGYTSGRLFYEQYF
TRBV7-9 few CASSYLIAGFYNEQFF
TRBV20-1 - CSARGIVPYEQYF
TRBV5-1 many CASSSVAGGNNEQFF
TRBV12-3/TRBV12-4 - CASSSNRVFSGNTIYF
TRBV27 few CASSRIGSNQPQHF
TRBV2 many CASRGRDEQFF
TRBV6-1 many CASSPNGSGRYEQYF
TRBV10-1 many CASSESIRESYEQYF
TRBV15 few CATSIYGTGSEQYF
TRBV24-1 many CATSDLSQASTDTQYF
TRBV30 - CAWRGQGQNTEAFF
TRBV29-1 - CGVRGTGMQYEQYF
TRBV29-1 - CSSIVGGLGNTEAFF
TRBV18 many CASSPERWAGHNEQFF
TRBV28 many CASSSIGGTGGAYEQYF
TRBV2 many CASSVPGQGSPQHF
TRBV10-2 - CASSVLQSLYEQYF
TRBV12-3/TRBV12-4 many CASSSGGNEQFF
TRBV7-2 few CASSLAAFGGPVDEQFF
TRBV28 few CASIAVSNQPQHF
TRBV9 - CASSTGTVETQYF
TRBV5-1 - CASSPRTDNQATQYF